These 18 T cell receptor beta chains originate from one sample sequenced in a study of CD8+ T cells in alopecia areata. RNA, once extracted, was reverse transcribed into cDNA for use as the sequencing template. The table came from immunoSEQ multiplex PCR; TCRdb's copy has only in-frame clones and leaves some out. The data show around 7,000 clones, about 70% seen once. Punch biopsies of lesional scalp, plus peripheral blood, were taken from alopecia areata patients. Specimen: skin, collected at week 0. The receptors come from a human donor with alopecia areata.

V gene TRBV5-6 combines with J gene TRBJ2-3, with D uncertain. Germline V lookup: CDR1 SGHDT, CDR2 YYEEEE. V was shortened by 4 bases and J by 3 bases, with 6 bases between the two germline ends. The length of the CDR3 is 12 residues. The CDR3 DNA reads TGTGCCAGCAGCCAGATAACAGATACGCAGTATTTT. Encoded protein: CASSQITDTQYF.

This CDR3 reads CASSSRGAGTHTQYF. DNA of the CDR3: TGTGCCAGCAGCTCTCGAGGAGCGGGGACCCATACGCAGTATTTT. V is TRBV7-9 and J is TRBJ2-3, with TRBD2 matching over 7 bases. Unmatched junction bases numbered 11, after V lost 4 bases and J lost 7 bases. The CDR3 contains 15 residues. Germline loops: CDR1 SEHNR, CDR2 FQNEAQ (reference sequence).

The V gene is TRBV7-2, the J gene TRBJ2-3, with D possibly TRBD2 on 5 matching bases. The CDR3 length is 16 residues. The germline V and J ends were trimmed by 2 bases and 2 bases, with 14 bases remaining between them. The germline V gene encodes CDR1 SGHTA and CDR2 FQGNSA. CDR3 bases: TGTGCCAGCAGCTTAATCCGGTTTCGGGACACAGATACGCAGTATTTT. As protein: CASSLIRFRDTDTQYF.

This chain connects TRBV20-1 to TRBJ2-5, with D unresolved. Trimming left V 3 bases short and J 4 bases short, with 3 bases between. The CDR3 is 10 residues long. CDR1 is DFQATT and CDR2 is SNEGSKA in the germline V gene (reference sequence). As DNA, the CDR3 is TGCAGTGCTAGCGGAGAGACCCAGTACTTC. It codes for CSASGETQYF.

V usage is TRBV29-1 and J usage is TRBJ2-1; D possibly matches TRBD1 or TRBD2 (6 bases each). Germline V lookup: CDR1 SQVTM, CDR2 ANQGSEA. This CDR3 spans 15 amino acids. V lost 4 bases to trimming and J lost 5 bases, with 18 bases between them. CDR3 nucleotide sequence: TGCAGCGTTGTTCGCGGGGCAGGGGAGGACAATGAGCAGTTCTTC. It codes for CSVVRGAGEDNEQFF.

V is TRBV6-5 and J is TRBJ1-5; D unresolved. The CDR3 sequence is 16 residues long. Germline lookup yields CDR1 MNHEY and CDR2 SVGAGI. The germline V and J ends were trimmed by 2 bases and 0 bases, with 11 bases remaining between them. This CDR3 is CASSYITGNSNQPQHF. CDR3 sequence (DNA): TGTGCCAGCAGTTACATCACGGGTAATAGCAATCAGCCCCAGCATTTT.

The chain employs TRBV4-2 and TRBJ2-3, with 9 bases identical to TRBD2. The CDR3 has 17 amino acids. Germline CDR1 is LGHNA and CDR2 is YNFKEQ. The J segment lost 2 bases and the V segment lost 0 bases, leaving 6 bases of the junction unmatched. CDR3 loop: CASSQDLGGGATDTQYF. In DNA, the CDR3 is TGTGCCAGCAGCCAAGATCTGGGCGGGGGGGCCACAGATACGCAGTATTTT.

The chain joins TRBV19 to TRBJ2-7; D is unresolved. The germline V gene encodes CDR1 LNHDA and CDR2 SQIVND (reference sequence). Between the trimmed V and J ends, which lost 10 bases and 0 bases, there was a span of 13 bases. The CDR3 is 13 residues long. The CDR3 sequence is CATSPAGSYEQYF. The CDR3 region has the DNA TGTGCCACCTCACCGGCCGGCTCCTACGAGCAGTACTTC. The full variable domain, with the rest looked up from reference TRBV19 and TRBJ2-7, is DGGITQSPKYLFRKEGQNVTLSCEQNLNHDAMYWYRQDPGQGLRLIYYSQIVNDFQKGDIAEGYSVSREKKESFPLTVTSAQKNPTAFYLCATSPAGSYEQYFGPGTRLTVT.

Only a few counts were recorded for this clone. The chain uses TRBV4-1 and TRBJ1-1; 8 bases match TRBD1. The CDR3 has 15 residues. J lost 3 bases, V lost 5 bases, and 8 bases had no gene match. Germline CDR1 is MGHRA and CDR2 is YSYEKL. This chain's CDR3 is CASSTRTGRDTEAFF. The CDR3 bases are TGCGCCAGCAGCACCCGGACAGGGAGGGACACTGAAGCTTTCTTT.

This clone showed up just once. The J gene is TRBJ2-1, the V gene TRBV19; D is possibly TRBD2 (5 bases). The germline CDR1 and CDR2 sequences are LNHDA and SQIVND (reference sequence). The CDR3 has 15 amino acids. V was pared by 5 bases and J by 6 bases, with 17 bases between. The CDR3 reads CASSLRVASPNEQFF. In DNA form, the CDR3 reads TGTGCCAGTAGTTTAAGGGTAGCTAGCCCCAATGAGCAGTTCTTC.

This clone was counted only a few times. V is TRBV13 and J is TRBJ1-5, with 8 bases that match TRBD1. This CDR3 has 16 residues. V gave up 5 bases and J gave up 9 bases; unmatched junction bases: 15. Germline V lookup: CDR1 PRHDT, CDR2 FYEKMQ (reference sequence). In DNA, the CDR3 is TGTGCCAGCAGCCAAGGTGGGACAGGAGTTTCTGGGCCCCAGCATTTT. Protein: CASSQGGTGVSGPQHF.

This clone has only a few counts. The CDR3 DNA sequence: TGTGCCAGCAGCGTCCCTAGCGGGGGGGTTACGTACAATGAGCAGTTCTTC. It encodes CASSVPSGGVTYNEQFF. The rearrangement links TRBV11-2 to TRBJ2-1, with 12 bases fitting TRBD2. With V trimmed by 5 bases and J by 4 bases, 9 bases remained unmatched. In germline, CDR1 is SGHAT, CDR2 FQNNGV. The CDR3 totals 17 residues.

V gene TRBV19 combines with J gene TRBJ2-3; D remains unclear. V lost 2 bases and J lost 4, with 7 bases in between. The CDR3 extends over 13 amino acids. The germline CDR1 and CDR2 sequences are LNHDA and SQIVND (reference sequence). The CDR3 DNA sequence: TGTGCCAGTAGTATACGGCGGCCAGATACGCAGTATTTT. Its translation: CASSIRRPDTQYF.

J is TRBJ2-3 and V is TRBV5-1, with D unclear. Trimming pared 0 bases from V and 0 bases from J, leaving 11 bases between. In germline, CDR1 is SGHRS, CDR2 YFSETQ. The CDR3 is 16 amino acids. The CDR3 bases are TGCGCCAGCAGCTTGGAACTTATCCCCAGCACAGATACGCAGTATTTT. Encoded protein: CASSLELIPSTDTQYF.

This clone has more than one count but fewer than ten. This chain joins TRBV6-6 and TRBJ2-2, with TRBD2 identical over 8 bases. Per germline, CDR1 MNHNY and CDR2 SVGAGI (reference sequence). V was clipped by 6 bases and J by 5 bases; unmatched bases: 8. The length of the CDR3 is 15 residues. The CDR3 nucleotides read TGTGCCAGCAGGATTCCGGGACTAGGTACCGGGGAGCTGTTTTTT. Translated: CASRIPGLGTGELFF.

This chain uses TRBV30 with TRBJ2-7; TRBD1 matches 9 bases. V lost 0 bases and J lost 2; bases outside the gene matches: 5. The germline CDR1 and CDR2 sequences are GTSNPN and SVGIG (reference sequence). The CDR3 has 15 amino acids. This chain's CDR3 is CAWSVRDRATYEQYF. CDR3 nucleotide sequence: TGTGCCTGGAGTGTCCGGGACAGGGCAACCTACGAGCAGTACTTC.

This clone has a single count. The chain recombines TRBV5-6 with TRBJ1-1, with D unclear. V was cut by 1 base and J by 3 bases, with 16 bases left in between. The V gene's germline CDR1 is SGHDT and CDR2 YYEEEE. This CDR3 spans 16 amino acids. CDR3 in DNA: TGTGCCAGCAGCTTGTTCTCCGGGATCGGGGACACTGAAGCTTTCTTT. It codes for CASSLFSGIGDTEAFF.

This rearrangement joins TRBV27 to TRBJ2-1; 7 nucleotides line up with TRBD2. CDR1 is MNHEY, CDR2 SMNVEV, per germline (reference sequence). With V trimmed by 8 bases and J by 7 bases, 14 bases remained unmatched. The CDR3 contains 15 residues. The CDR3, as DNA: TGTGCCAGCGGCACAATAGGGGCGGGGGAAAATGAGCAGTTCTTC. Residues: CASGTIGAGENEQFF.